This T cell receptor beta chain was recorded in a study of blood T cell repertoires in COVID-19. Overall study context: Donors in the United States, Italy and Spain gave samples during acute or convalescent COVID-19. T cells, B-cell-depleted T cells, or PBMCs supplied cDNA or gDNA.

In the source study's methods: Amplification with reference gene primers provided the estimates of nucleated cell counts. Assay used: immunoSEQ multiplex PCR; TCRdb lists only in-frame clones, some missing. The V and J calls and clone size are taken from that table; D and trimming were inferred from the DNA. The table has 200,000 to 250,000 clones, approximately 82% seen once. This CDR3 is built from 15 residues. V lost 7 bases, J lost 1 base, and 6 bases stayed unmatched. Looked up from germline, CDR1 is MNHEY and CDR2 is SMNVEV (reference sequence). The sample was peripheral blood. The clonotype originates from a woman in her 70s with active or convalescent COVID-19. The V gene is TRBV27, the J gene TRBJ1-5; 8 bases fit TRBD1. CDR3 DNA: TGTGCCAGCACGCACAGGGGGGGCAGCAATCAGCCCCAGCATTTT. Encoded protein: CASTHRGGSNQPQHF.